Included here is one TCR beta chain sequence, with context. There is no known antigen for this receptor. Per-base qualities were not stored, and no clone one base away is much larger. As encoded in the germline V gene, CDR1 is SGHAT while CDR2 is FQNNGV. The V end gives up 1 base and the J end 2 bases, leaving 8 bases in the junction not matched to a gene. Its CDR3 holds 16 amino acids, cysteine through phenylalanine. Only the CDR3 part of the read is kept: 48 bases, read in frame from the first base. Using the deep immunoSEQ assay, multiplex PCR amplified TCR CDR3 regions from genomic DNA. Genomic DNA extracted from each cell subset was distributed evenly over all wells of several immunoSEQ 96-well plates, and each plate served as one replicate. For sorted subsets, 200 to 250 ng genomic DNA, equal to 30,000 or so T cell genomes, was loaded into each replicate PCR. Purified libraries were measured with a Qubit 3.0 fluorometer, size-checked on a Bioanalyzer 2100, and measured again with the KAPA Library Quantification kit. Each immunoSEQ 96-well plate was sequenced on its own single-read 150-cycle Illumina NextSeq 550 flow cell. As for how the authors treated the data: Because only junctional sequences without quality scores were contained in the immunoSEQ output, filtering matching that applied to full-length reads could not be performed. To assign V/J genes and CDR3, sequences were annotated using PyIR, a Python wrapper for IgBLAST v1.9, with IMGT germline references. Reads were removed for weak V/J assignments (E-value above 1e-6), missing CDR3, stop codons, out-of-frame junctions, or ambiguous translated residues. V3J clonotypes were defined by identical inferred V gene, J gene, and CDR3 amino acid sequence. The percentage overlap between two repertoires was calculated by dividing the number of shared unique clonotypes by the size of the smaller repertoire. Repertoire richness was assessed with RTK rarefaction, the Chao1 estimator, and Recon v2.1 estimates of unobserved clonotypes. Generation probabilities for all TCRbeta clonotypes obtained by the gDNA method from a handful of donors were computed using OLGA. Sourced from immuneACCESS, this table was stored by TCRdb with only in-frame sequences that have V and J called. A share of the clones is absent; for the studies checked, an unresolved V gene accounts for under half, and the remainder has no known explanation. D and trimming come from the DNA, and the V and J calls and clone size come from that table. The sample table contains about a million clones; only one count was recorded for roughly 77% of them. The ten largest make up approximately 0.95% of the sample.

This sample was included in a study of shared clonotypes between healthy human individuals (dated by TCRdb to 2020 to 2022). As for the study more broadly: The cohort included three men and a couple of women between 18 and 49 years of age. For each donor, CD4 naive and CD4 memory were each run on three plates, CD8 naive on two plates, and CD8 memory on one plate. To estimate repertoire size and how much clonotypes are shared between individuals, the study performed deep sequencing of blood TCR repertoires from roughly five healthy adults. Different laboratories and diverse techniques were used to prepare libraries and sequence TCR repertoires, to increase sequencing depth and limit assay-specific biases. Leukapheresis yielded between about 0.85 and 10 billion PBMCs per donor. Results the study describes overall, beyond this receptor: Across a handful of donors, around 5% of naive CD4, approximately 3.6% of naive CD8, about 2.3% of memory CD4, and about 0.4% of memory CD8 clonotypes were shared. Pairwise subsampling indicated that sequencing depth was expected to affect the degree of clonotype sharing among donors. The genetic and exposure-history diversity represented was limited by the small number of donors. Even with the large sequencing depth, rarefaction of the sorted-subset datasets indicated that sequencing was incomplete. Clonotypes shared by all four sorted-subset donors showed higher generation probabilities than non-shared clonotypes. Sampling was limited to blood, and TCR repertoires in tissue likely differ from TCR repertoires in blood. Naive subsets generally had larger estimated clonotype richness than memory subsets.

The donors were healthy, HIV-negative adults with no recently reported acute infections or vaccinations. Only Caucasian adults living in Nashville, Tennessee, USA were represented among the donors. CD4+ T cells were enriched through magnetic negative selection, after which naive cells were positively selected on CD45RA and the remaining negative fraction served as the memory subset. Blood was collected by leukapheresis, and PBMCs were isolated by Ficoll-Histopaque density gradient centrifugation and then cryopreserved in liquid nitrogen vapor phase. Analytical flow cytometry was used to check the purity and quantity of every magnetically sorted T cell population. From each sorted fraction, genomic DNA was isolated and quantified by UV absorbance on a Nanodrop 2000c.

The chain employs TRBV11-2 and TRBJ2-7; the junction holds 7 bases that match TRBD2. The sample taken for sequencing was memory CD4+ T cells from PBMCs. In the paper's terms, the cell subset or site label means: CD45RA-negative fraction. This sequence originates from a man aged 18 to 29 in good health. Some clones in this sample may be carry-over from other donors' samples. The nucleotide sequence reads as follows: TGTGCCAGCAGCTTAGGGGGGAGGGCCCTCGCCTACGAGCAGTACTTC. It translates to CASSLGGRALAYEQYF.